This T cell receptor (beta chain) came from a study of early T cells in non-severe SARS-CoV-2 infection. Study details: With bulk RNA from unsorted whole blood as input, sequencing yielded unpaired chains. General study findings and limits: In VDJdb matching, anti-spike CD8 responses were favored while private and CD4 specificities went missing.

To note about this clonotype: The target antigen is unknown.

Germline values: CDR1 MDHEN, CDR2 SYDVKM. The CDR3 spans 14 residues. The V and J ends lost 8 bases and 5 bases respectively, with 15 bases between them. In TCRdb, the 5' RACE reads were re-called with MiXCR into one record per CDR3 protein. The data contain roughly 61,000 distinct CDR3 sequences, under 15% of them singletons. This clonotype was sampled from an adult who was a healthcare worker with PCR-confirmed SARS-CoV-2 infection or an uninfected control (not recorded which). The material sequenced was whole blood, taken at baseline. V is TRBV28 and J is TRBJ1-4; tentative D call: TRBD1 (6 bases). The CDR3 spells CASGWGAKNEKLFF. CDR3 nucleotide sequence: TGTGCCAGCGGGTGGGGGGCGAAGAATGAAAAACTGTTTTTT.